This TCR beta chain was captured by sequencing in a study of blood T cell repertoires in COVID-19. About the research overall: Italy, Spain and the United States were the sources of the convalescent and acute COVID-19 samples. In each case, the material was cDNA or gDNA derived from T cells, B-cell-depleted T cells, or PBMCs.

This CDR3 region has 17 residues. V trimming: 5 bases; J trimming: 4 bases; junction bases outside the gene matches: 15. Germline CDR1 is SGHAT and CDR2 is FQNNGV. This clone was counted only a few times. Original data processing: Researchers report that nucleated cell counts were estimated from reference gene primer amplification. This table comes from immunoSEQ multiplex PCR, and its TCRdb copy is limited to in-frame clones, with some not included. V, J and clone size derive from that table, while D and trimming were established from the DNA sequence. The sample lists 110,000 to 150,000 clones; about 85% were seen once. Followed longitudinally, the Seattle patients had been enrolled during active infection.

Sequenced input: peripheral blood. The clonotype comes from a woman aged 70-85 years with COVID-19, enrolled during active disease. The chain links TRBV11-2 to TRBJ1-1, with 8 bases aligning to TRBD1. CDR3 sequence (DNA): TGTGCCAGCAGCCTCTGGGCTCCGAAACAGGGGGGCACTGAAGCTTTCTTT. As protein: CASSLWAPKQGGTEAFF.